This T cell receptor beta chain emerged from a study of neurological immune-mediated disorders. Study observations and caveats: Patients with HTLV-1-associated myelopathy showed the most TCR clonal expansion. Those with multiple sclerosis showed the least, falling below healthy controls.

This clonotype showed up many times. The antigen is unknown. Germline CDR1 reads LNHNV; CDR2 reads YYDKDF (reference sequence). Trimming left V 8 bases short and J 7 bases short, with 12 bases between. The CDR3 length is 12 residues. cDNA was made by 5'RACE with 10-nucleotide random UMIs. TCRdb used MiXCR to reprocess the 5' RACE reads, holding one entry per CDR3 protein. This table has over 65,000 distinct CDR3 sequences, roughly 10% appearing once. This rearrangement joins TRBV15 to TRBJ1-5; D gene unclear. The clonotype originates from a man aged 50-60 years in good health. The sample comprised PBMCs. The CDR3: CATQQREQPQHF. CDR3 bases: TGTGCCACCCAACAACGGGAACAGCCCCAGCATTTT.